The 21 T cell receptor beta chains below all came from one sample that was sequenced in a study of cytomegalovirus exposure and HLA in healthy donors. Use of 60 Vbeta and 13 Jbeta primers characterized the PCR. TCRdb's table, derived via immunoSEQ multiplex PCR, lists solely in-frame clones and lacks some. The sample has 100,000 to 150,000 clones, 75% to 80% seen once. The specimen sequenced was PBMCs. All receptors derive from a middle-aged man in good health and CMV-seronegative.

This clone has only one observation. The V call is TRBV4-1, the J call TRBJ2-7; 7 positions agree with TRBD1. Trimming removed 1 base from V and 0 bases from J; junction bases left unmatched: 9. From germline, CDR1 is MGHRA and CDR2 YSYEKL. There are 17 residues in the CDR3. CDR3 nucleotides: TGCGCCAGCAGCCAAGTATCCGGGACAGTTTTCTCCTACGAGCAGTACTTC. This sequence encodes CASSQVSGTVFSYEQYF.

The chain carries TRBV7-2 and TRBJ2-7; maybe TRBD2 (6 bases). Germline CDR1 and CDR2: SGHTA and FQGNSA. V lost 1 base to trimming and J lost 1 base, with 8 bases between them. The CDR3 runs to 14 residues. CDR3 amino acids: CASSLGAGSYEQYF. The DNA for the CDR3 is TGTGCCAGCAGCTTAGGAGCGGGTTCCTACGAGCAGTACTTC.

This clone has more than one count but fewer than ten. V and J are TRBV7-3 and TRBJ1-1; possibly TRBD1 for D (6 bases). Germline V CDR1 and CDR2: SGHTA, FQGTGA. V was cut by 2 bases and J by 4 bases, with 11 bases left in between. CDR3 length equals 14 residues. The CDR3, as DNA: TGTGCCAGCAGCTTATATGGACAGACCACTGAAGCTTTCTTT. As protein: CASSLYGQTTEAFF.

This chain uses TRBV7-8 with TRBJ2-2, with 7 bases aligning to TRBD2. The CDR3 loop spans 16 amino acids. J gave up 4 bases and V 3 bases, and 8 bases lay outside the gene matches. CDR1 is SGHVS, CDR2 FQNEAQ, per germline. CDR3 in amino acids: CASSFGRGEVTGELFF. DNA of the CDR3: TGTGCCAGCAGCTTTGGTCGGGGGGAGGTCACCGGGGAGCTGTTTTTT.

The CDR3 DNA is TGTGCCAGCAGCTTAGATATGGGACAGGTCCGTAATTCACCCCTCCACTTT. As protein: CASSLDMGQVRNSPLHF. This chain joins TRBV11-2 and TRBJ1-6; 8 bases are a match to TRBD1. CDR1 and CDR2 from the germline V gene are SGHAT and FQNNGV. The CDR3 consists of 17 residues. The V and J ends lost 0 bases and 6 bases, in that order; junction bases with no gene match: 7.

The chain has TRBV7-2 and TRBJ2-5, with TRBD1 matching 9 bases. V was clipped by 0 bases and J by 2 bases; unmatched bases: 4. The CDR3 has 16 amino acids. Looked up from germline, CDR1 is SGHTA and CDR2 is FQGNSA. The CDR3: CASSLAGTGRQETQYF. For the CDR3, the DNA is TGTGCCAGCAGCTTAGCGGGGACAGGGAGGCAAGAGACCCAGTACTTC.

The rearrangement joins TRBV4-2 to TRBJ2-7; 8 positions match TRBD2. Germline assignment: CDR1 LGHNA and CDR2 YNFKEQ. Unmatched junction bases numbered 6, after V lost 2 bases and J lost 6 bases. This CDR3 contains 14 residues. The CDR3 is CASSQTGTSLEQYF. The CDR3 bases are TGTGCCAGCAGCCAAACCGGGACTAGTCTCGAGCAGTACTTC.

For this clone: The sample holds other DNA sequences that translate to the same CDR3. The genes are TRBV7-9 and TRBJ1-1; unclear D gene. V gave up 5 bases and J gave up 11 bases, with 18 bases separating them. The germline CDR1 and CDR2 sequences are SEHNR and FQNEAQ (reference sequence). This CDR3 is built from 13 residues. The CDR3 is CASSPYRGGEAFF. CDR3 in DNA: TGTGCCAGCAGCCCATATCGGGGAGGTGAGGCTTTCTTT.

A single count supports this clone. The chain employs TRBV4-2 and TRBJ1-1; 8 bases agree with TRBD1. This CDR3 spans 14 amino acids. After removal of 4 bases from V and 11 bases from J, the junction contained 12 bases not matched to a gene. The germline V gene has CDR1 LGHNA and CDR2 YNFKEQ. This CDR3 reads CASSRGGQGTWAFF. DNA for the CDR3: TGTGCCAGCAGCCGAGGAGGACAGGGAACGTGGGCTTTCTTT.

This clone occurred a few times. This rearrangement joins TRBV7-2 to TRBJ1-5, with TRBD1 identical over 8 bases. V shed 0 bases, J shed 6 bases, and the junction held 7 bases outside the gene matches. Germline values: CDR1 SGHTA, CDR2 FQGNSA. This CDR3 has 16 amino acids. CDR3 in DNA: TGTGCCAGCAGCTTAGCTGCTCAGGGGGCAGGTCAGCCCCAGCATTTT. Protein sequence: CASSLAAQGAGQPQHF.

As for this clone: The junction departs from germline at one end; a sequencing error may be responsible. This rearrangement joins TRBV28 to TRBJ1-2; D is uncertain. Per the germline V gene, CDR1 is MDHEN and CDR2 is SYDVKM. The CDR3 has 13 amino acids. CDR3 coding DNA: TGTACCAGCAGTTTACGTAAATTGTATGGCTACACCTTC. It is translated as CTSSLRKLYGYTF.

This clone was recorded only once. The V call is TRBV18, the J call TRBJ2-1, with TRBD1 matching over 8 bases. Germline CDR1 is KGHSH and CDR2 is LQKENI. This CDR3 is 13 amino acids long. The V and J ends lost 6 bases and 5 bases, in that order; junction bases with no gene match: 3. The CDR3 DNA reads as TGTGCCAGCTCGCTGGGACAGGACAATGAGCAGTTCTTC. This sequence encodes CASSLGQDNEQFF.

In its sample, this clone was seen once. This CDR3 is CASGGGPNEQFF. The CDR3, as DNA: TGTGCCAGCGGGGGGGGGCCCAATGAGCAGTTCTTC. The gene calls are TRBV13 and TRBJ2-1; D might be TRBD2 (7 bases). CDR3 length: 12 residues. Germline CDR1 is PRHDT and CDR2 is FYEKMQ (reference sequence). V was trimmed by 8 bases and J by 6 bases, leaving 11 bases between them.

The V gene is TRBV5-1, the J gene TRBJ2-1; possible D gene TRBD1, 5 bases. With 1 base removed from V and 5 bases from J, the gap between germline ends came to 13 bases. The CDR3 contains 15 residues. Germline V gives CDR1 SGHRS, CDR2 YFSETQ. The CDR3 spells CASSLRSGYNNEQFF. The DNA of the CDR3 is TGCGCCAGCAGCTTGCGCTCAGGGTACAACAATGAGCAGTTCTTC.

The chain is built from TRBV19 and TRBJ1-5; 12 bases agree with TRBD1. Trimming removed 3 bases from V and 3 bases from J; junction bases left unmatched: 3. CDR1 is LNHDA and CDR2 is SQIVND in the germline V gene (reference sequence). The CDR3 is 16 residues long. The CDR3 region is CASSIGTGGFNQPQHF. DNA of the CDR3: TGTGCCAGTAGTATTGGGACAGGGGGCTTCAATCAGCCCCAGCATTTT.

This chain joins TRBV5-5 and TRBJ1-2; 8 bases line up with TRBD1. V trimming: 0 bases; J trimming: 8 bases; junction bases outside the gene matches: 9. Per germline, CDR1 SGHKS and CDR2 YYEKEE (reference sequence). CDR3 length equals 15 residues. The CDR3: CASSLATGDVGGYTF. The CDR3 DNA reads TGTGCCAGCAGCTTGGCGACAGGGGACGTTGGCGGCTACACCTTC.

This chain connects TRBV28 to TRBJ1-4; TRBD1 agrees at 7 bases. The junction had 6 bases not matched to a gene; V was cut back by 7 bases and J by 4 bases. This CDR3 comprises 14 residues. CDR1 and CDR2 from the germline V gene are MDHEN and SYDVKM. The CDR3 loop reads CASTGDSFNEKLFF. The CDR3 nucleotides are TGTGCCAGCACAGGGGACAGCTTTAATGAAAAACTGTTTTTT.

The chain combines TRBV6-5 with TRBJ1-6; 7 nucleotides match TRBD1. CDR3 length equals 13 residues. V shed 8 bases, J shed 10 bases, and the junction held 8 bases outside the gene matches. Germline CDR1 and CDR2: MNHEY and SVGAGI. This CDR3 is CASSRDSSSPLHF. CDR3 nucleotide sequence: TGTGCCAGCTCCCGGGACAGCTCCTCACCCCTCCACTTT.

The J gene is TRBJ2-2, the V gene TRBV10-3, with D perhaps TRBD1 (5 bases). Trimming took 7 bases from V and 6 from J, leaving 9 bases between them. The CDR3 is 12 residues long. CDR1 is ENHRY and CDR2 is SYGVKD in the germline V gene. The CDR3 DNA reads as TGTGCCATCACCCCAGGGTCCGGGGAGCTGTTTTTT. Its protein product is CAITPGSGELFF.

This clone has only one observation. The V gene is TRBV9, the J gene TRBJ2-2; D unclear. From germline, CDR1 is SGDLS and CDR2 YYNGEE. The V gene lost 0 bases and the J gene lost 0 bases, with 9 bases spanning the gap. The CDR3 has 16 amino acids. CDR3 DNA: TGTGCCAGCAGCGTAGAAGTCAGATCGAACACCGGGGAGCTGTTTTTT. This sequence encodes CASSVEVRSNTGELFF.

This chain joins TRBV6-5 and TRBJ1-5; D may be TRBD1 (6 bases). CDR1 and CDR2 (germline): MNHEY, SVGAGI. This CDR3 region has 15 residues. V lost 6 bases and J 0 bases, leaving 12 bases between the germline ends. CDR3 nucleotides: TGTGCCAGCAGCGAAACAGGGTATAGCAATCAGCCCCAGCATTTT. It is translated as CASSETGYSNQPQHF.